Below, 6 T cell receptor beta chains from the same sample are listed, as sequenced in a study of OX40 agonist ivuxolimab in advanced cancers. Libraries were constructed by the immunoSEQ multiplex PCR assay. Sourced from immuneACCESS, this table was stored by TCRdb with only in-frame sequences that have V and J called. A share of the clones is absent; for the studies checked, an unresolved V gene accounts for under half, and the remainder has no known explanation. In this sample the table shows about 77,000 clones, more than 75% of which occur a single time. The ten largest clones represent 6.2% of the sample. The sequenced sample was CD4+ or CD8+ T cells sorted from blood, obtained in a trial of the OX40 agonist ivuxolimab. The receptors here all came from an adult with an advanced solid tumor such as melanoma, head and neck, liver or kidney cancer.

The rearrangement links TRBV7-9 to TRBJ2-5; 8 bases fit TRBD1. The germline V gene has CDR1 SEHNR and CDR2 FQNEAQ (reference sequence). Unmatched junction bases numbered 6, after V lost 5 bases and J lost 4 bases. The CDR3 has 14 residues. CDR3 sequence: CASSQGAGRETQYF. Written as DNA, the CDR3 is TGTGCCAGCAGCCAGGGGGCGGGAAGAGAGACCCAGTACTTC.

The V gene is TRBV6-1, the J gene TRBJ1-4; no firm D call. The V gene's germline CDR1 is MNHNS and CDR2 SASEGT. V lost 0 bases to trimming and J lost 2 bases, with 10 bases between them. This CDR3 has 16 residues. In DNA, the CDR3 is TGTGCCAGCAGTGAAGCAGGGTTGACGACTAATGAAAAACTGTTTTTT. Translation: CASSEAGLTTNEKLFF.

The gene calls are TRBV19 and TRBJ2-5, with TRBD1 matching over 10 bases. The CDR3 contains 15 residues. The germline V gene has CDR1 LNHDA and CDR2 SQIVND (reference sequence). Losses at the gene ends were 5 bases for V and 4 bases for J; bases not matched to a gene: 7. This chain's CDR3 is CASSYSGQGTETQYF. Written as DNA, the CDR3 is TGTGCCAGTAGTTATTCGGGACAGGGGACAGAGACCCAGTACTTC.

This clone was seen a few times. The V and J genes are TRBV11-1 and TRBJ1-2; a possible D gene is TRBD1 (6 bases). Germline values: CDR1 SGHAT, CDR2 FQDESV (reference sequence). The V end was cut by 1 base, the J end by 3 bases, with 6 bases between. This CDR3 contains 13 residues. The CDR3 region is CASSLGTDYGYTF. The CDR3 region has the DNA TGTGCCAGCAGCTTAGGGACAGACTATGGCTACACCTTC.

This rearrangement joins TRBV9 to TRBJ2-1; 8 positions match TRBD1. The CDR3 is made up of 13 amino acids. The trim removed 3 bases at V and 6 bases at J, leaving 2 bases unmatched. Germline values: CDR1 SGDLS, CDR2 YYNGEE. The CDR3 DNA reads TGTGCCAGCAGCGCCAGGGGGCGCAATGAGCAGTTCTTC. Its translation: CASSARGRNEQFF.

The chain combines TRBV29-1 with TRBJ2-1; 9 bases align to TRBD1. J gave up 1 base and V 5 bases, and 6 bases lay outside the gene matches. Germline loops: CDR1 SQVTM, CDR2 ANQGSEA. The CDR3 has 15 amino acids. For the CDR3, the DNA is TGCAGCGTTTCACAGGGGGCTCCTTCCTACAATGAGCAGTTCTTC. Translating gives CSVSQGAPSYNEQFF.